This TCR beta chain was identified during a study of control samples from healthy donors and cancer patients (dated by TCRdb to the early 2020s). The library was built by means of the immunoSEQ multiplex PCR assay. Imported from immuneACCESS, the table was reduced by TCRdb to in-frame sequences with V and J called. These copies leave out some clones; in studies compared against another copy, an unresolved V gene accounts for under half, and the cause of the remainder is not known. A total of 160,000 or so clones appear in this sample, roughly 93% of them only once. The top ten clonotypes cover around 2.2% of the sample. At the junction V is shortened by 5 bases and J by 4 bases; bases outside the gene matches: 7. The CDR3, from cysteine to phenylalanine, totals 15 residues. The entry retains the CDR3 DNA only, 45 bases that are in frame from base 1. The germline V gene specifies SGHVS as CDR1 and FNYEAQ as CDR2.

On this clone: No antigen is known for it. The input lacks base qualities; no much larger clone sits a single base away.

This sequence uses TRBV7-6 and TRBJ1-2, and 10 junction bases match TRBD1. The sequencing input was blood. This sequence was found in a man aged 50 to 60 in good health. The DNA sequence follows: TGTGCCAGCAGCAGAGACAGGGGGCCGGGCTATGGCTACACCTTC. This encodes CASSRDRGPGYGYTF.